This is a list of T cell receptor beta chains from one sample in a study of Ad26.COV2.S vaccination and SARS-CoV-2 variants. Sequencing was performed with immunoSEQ multiplex PCR; in TCRdb, only in-frame clones are kept and a portion is missing. In the table there are 410,000 or so clones, over 80% of which are singletons. Sequencing was performed on peripheral blood, taken in a trial of Ad26.COV2.S vaccine versus placebo. The source is a person aged 18 to 59 who received the Ad26.COV2.S COVID-19 vaccine or a placebo. Each CDR3 is given with its conserved first and last residue. A D gene is named only where the DNA matches it firmly. The size field is filled for only some rows; it gives once, few, many or a size class.

V	size	D	J	CDR3	DNA
TRBV7-2	-	-	TRBJ1-4	CASSDPNEKLFF	TGTGCCAGCAGTGACCCTAATGAAAAACTGTTTTTT
TRBV7-8	-	-	TRBJ2-1	CASSLLGYNEQFF	TGTGCCAGCAGCTTACTGGGTTACAATGAGCAGTTCTTC
TRBV9	-	TRBD1	TRBJ1-1	CASSTGGGTEAFF	TGTGCCAGCTCCACAGGGGGCGGCACTGAAGCTTTCTTT
TRBV28	once	-	TRBJ2-4	CASSPSIGKNIQYF	TGTGCCAGCAGTCCGTCAATAGGCAAAAACATTCAGTACTTC
TRBV13	-	-	TRBJ2-7	CASSPGGRAFGSYEQYF	TGTGCCAGCAGCCCGGGCGGGCGTGCCTTTGGCTCCTACGAGCAGTACTTC
TRBV15	-	-	TRBJ1-2	CATSRDKGGRYGYTF	TGTGCCACCAGCAGAGATAAGGGGGGTCGCTATGGCTACACCTTC
TRBV7-9	-	TRBD2	TRBJ2-5	CASSPGDSGGEETQYF	TGTGCCAGCAGCCCCGGGGATAGCGGGGGGGAAGAGACCCAGTACTTC
TRBV23-1	-	-	TRBJ1-6	CASSQSTRPQGTYNSPLHF	TGCGCCAGCAGTCAATCGACCCGACCACAGGGAACCTATAATTCACCCCTCCACTTT
TRBV30	-	-	TRBJ1-5	CAWSVKFLGTVGFHGTQHF	TGTGCCTGGAGTGTTAAGTTTTTAGGGACCGTGGGCTTCCATGGCACCCAGCATTTT
TRBV11-3	-	-	TRBJ2-1	CASSPARRGENEQFF	TGTGCCAGCAGCCCAGCCCGCCGGGGCGAGAATGAGCAGTTCTTC
TRBV10-3	-	TRBD2	TRBJ2-3	CAISRGTSGGTDTQYF	TGTGCCATCAGTCGGGGGACTAGCGGGGGCACAGATACGCAGTATTTT
TRBV7-2	-	TRBD2	TRBJ2-7	CASSSRGGPYEQYF	TGTGCCAGCAGCTCCCGGGGGGGGCCCTACGAGCAGTACTTC
TRBV11-2	-	-	TRBJ2-7	CASSLDSPGSYEQYF	TGTGCCAGCAGCTTAGATAGCCCAGGATCCTACGAGCAGTACTTC
TRBV27	once	TRBD1	TRBJ1-1	CASSLRPGQMNTEAFF	TGTGCCAGCAGTTTGCGCCCGGGACAGATGAACACTGAAGCTTTCTTT
TRBV30	-	-	TRBJ1-2	CAWSKLLNGYTF	TGTGCCTGGAGCAAACTACTAAATGGCTACACCTTC
TRBV19	-	-	TRBJ2-3	CASSLEGTDTQYF	TGTGCCAGTAGTTTGGAGGGCACAGATACGCAGTATTTT
TRBV23-1	-	-	TRBJ1-1	CASSQSPAPPTGTEAFF	TGCGCCAGCAGTCAATCGCCCGCCCCCCCGACGGGCACTGAAGCTTTCTTT
TRBV30	-	-	TRBJ1-1	CAWSLDTEAFF	TGTGCCTGGAGCCTGGACACTGAAGCTTTCTTT
TRBV7-9	-	-	TRBJ1-6	CASSWDTIENSPLHF	TGTGCCAGCAGCTGGGACACGATAGAGAATTCACCCCTCCACTTT
TRBV18	-	-	TRBJ1-3	CASSPFDSGGRNTIYF	TGTGCCAGCTCACCATTCGACAGCGGAGGAAGAAACACCATATATTTT
TRBV4-1	-	-	TRBJ1-3	CASSQARGAGNTIYF	TGCGCCAGCAGCCAAGCAAGGGGGGCTGGAAACACCATATATTTT
TRBV5-6	-	TRBD1	TRBJ1-1	CASSRLDRMNTEAFF	TGTGCCAGCAGCCGGCTGGACAGGATGAACACTGAAGCTTTCTTT
TRBV6-5	few	TRBD1	TRBJ2-5	CASRVGGLNQETQYF	TGTGCCAGCAGGGTAGGGGGCTTGAACCAAGAGACCCAGTACTTC
TRBV28	once	-	TRBJ1-1	CASSPTGPNTEAFF	TGTGCCAGCAGTCCTACAGGGCCGAACACTGAAGCTTTCTTT
TRBV29-1	-	-	TRBJ1-2	CSVDDRLDYGYTF	TGCAGCGTTGATGACAGGCTCGACTATGGCTACACCTTC
TRBV9	-	-	TRBJ1-1	CASSDTRNTEAFF	TGTGCCAGCAGCGACACAAGGAACACTGAAGCTTTCTTT
TRBV6-5	once	TRBD1	TRBJ1-3	CASSSGGMGAGNTIYF	TGTGCCAGCAGTTCAGGGGGCATGGGTGCTGGAAACACCATATATTTT
TRBV4-1	-	-	TRBJ2-2	CASSWVSGELFF	TGCGCCAGCAGCTGGGTGTCCGGGGAGCTGTTTTTT